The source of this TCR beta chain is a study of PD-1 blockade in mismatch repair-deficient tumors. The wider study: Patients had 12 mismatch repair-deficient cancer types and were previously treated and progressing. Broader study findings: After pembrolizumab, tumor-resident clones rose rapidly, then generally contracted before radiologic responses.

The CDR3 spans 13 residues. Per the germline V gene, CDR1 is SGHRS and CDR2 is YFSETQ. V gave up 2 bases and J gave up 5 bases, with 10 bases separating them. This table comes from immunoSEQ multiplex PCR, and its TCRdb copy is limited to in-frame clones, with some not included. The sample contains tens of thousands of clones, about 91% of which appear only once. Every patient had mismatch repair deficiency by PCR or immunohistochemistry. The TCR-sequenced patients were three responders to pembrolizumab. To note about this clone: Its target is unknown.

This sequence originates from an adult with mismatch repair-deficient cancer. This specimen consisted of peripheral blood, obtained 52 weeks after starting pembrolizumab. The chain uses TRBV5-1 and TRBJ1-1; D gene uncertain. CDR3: CASSLVAETEAFF. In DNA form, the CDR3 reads TGCGCCAGCAGCTTAGTGGCGGAGACTGAAGCTTTCTTT. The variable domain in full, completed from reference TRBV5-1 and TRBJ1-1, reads KAGVTQTPRYLIKTRGQQVTLSCSPISGHRSVSWYQQTPGQGLQFLFEYFSETQRNKGNFPGRFSGRQFSNSRSEMNVSTLELGDSALYLCASSLVAETEAFFGQGTRLTVV.